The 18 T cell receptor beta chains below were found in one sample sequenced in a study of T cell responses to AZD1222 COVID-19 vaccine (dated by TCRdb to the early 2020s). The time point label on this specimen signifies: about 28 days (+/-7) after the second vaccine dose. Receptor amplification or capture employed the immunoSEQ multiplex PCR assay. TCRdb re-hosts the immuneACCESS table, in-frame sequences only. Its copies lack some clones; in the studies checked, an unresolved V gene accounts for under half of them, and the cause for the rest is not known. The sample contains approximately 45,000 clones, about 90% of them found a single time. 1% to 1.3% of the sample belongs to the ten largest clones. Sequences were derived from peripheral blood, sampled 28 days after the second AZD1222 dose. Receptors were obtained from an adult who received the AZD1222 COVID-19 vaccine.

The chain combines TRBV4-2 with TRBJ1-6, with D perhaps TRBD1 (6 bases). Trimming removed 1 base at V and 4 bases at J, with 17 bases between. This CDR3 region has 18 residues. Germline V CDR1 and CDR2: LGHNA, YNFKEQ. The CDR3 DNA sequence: TGTGCCAGCAGCCAAGCCCTTCGGAGGGGGTTGTATAATTCACCCCTCCACTTT. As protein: CASSQALRRGLYNSPLHF.

CDR3 DNA sequence: TGTGCCAGTATGGGGGGCCGCCGAGGGAACTATGGCTACACCTTC. This encodes CASMGGRRGNYGYTF. This chain links TRBV19 with TRBJ1-2, with D perhaps TRBD1 (6 bases). V lost 7 bases and J lost 2, with 17 bases in between. From germline, CDR1 is LNHDA and CDR2 SQIVND (reference sequence). This CDR3 region has 15 residues.

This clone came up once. CDR3 in amino acids: CASSVFSGRIHEQFF. The CDR3, as DNA: TGTGCCAGCAGCGTATTTAGCGGGAGGATACATGAGCAGTTCTTC. This chain links TRBV9 with TRBJ2-1; 10 bases match TRBD2. V dropped 1 base and J dropped 8; count of bases not matched to a gene: 6. This CDR3 region has 15 residues. Looked up from germline, CDR1 is SGDLS and CDR2 is YYNGEE. Combining the CDR3 with reference TRBV9 and TRBJ2-1 gives the whole variable domain DSGVTQTPKHLITATGQRVTLRCSPRSGDLSVYWYQQSLDQGLQFLIQYYNGEERAKGNILERFSAQQFPDLHSELNLSSLELGDSALYFCASSVFSGRIHEQFFGPGTRLTVL.

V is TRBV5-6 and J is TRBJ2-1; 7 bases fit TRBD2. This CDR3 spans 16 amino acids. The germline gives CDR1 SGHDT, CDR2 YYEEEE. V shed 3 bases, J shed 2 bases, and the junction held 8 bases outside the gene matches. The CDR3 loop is CASSSRRGVTYNEQFF. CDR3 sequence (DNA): TGTGCCAGCAGCTCGCGACGGGGGGTAACCTACAATGAGCAGTTCTTC.

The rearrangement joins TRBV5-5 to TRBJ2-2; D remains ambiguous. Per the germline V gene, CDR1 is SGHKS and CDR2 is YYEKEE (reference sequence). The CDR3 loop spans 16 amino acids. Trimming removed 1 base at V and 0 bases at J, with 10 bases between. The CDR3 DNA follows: TGTGCCAGCAGCTTGTGGGCCCCGCCGAACACCGGGGAGCTGTTTTTT. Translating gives CASSLWAPPNTGELFF.

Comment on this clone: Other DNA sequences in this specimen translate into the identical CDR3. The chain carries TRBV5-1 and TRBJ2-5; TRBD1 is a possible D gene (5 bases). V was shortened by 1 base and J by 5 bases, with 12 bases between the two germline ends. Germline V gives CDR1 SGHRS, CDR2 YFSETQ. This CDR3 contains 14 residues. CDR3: CASSLSGALETQYF. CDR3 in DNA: TGCGCCAGCAGCTTGAGTGGGGCCTTGGAGACCCAGTACTTC. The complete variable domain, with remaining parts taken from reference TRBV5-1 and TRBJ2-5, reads KAGVTQTPRYLIKTRGQQVTLSCSPISGHRSVSWYQQTPGQGLQFLFEYFSETQRNKGNFPGRFSGRQFSNSRSEMNVSTLELGDSALYLCASSLSGALETQYFGPGTRLLVL.

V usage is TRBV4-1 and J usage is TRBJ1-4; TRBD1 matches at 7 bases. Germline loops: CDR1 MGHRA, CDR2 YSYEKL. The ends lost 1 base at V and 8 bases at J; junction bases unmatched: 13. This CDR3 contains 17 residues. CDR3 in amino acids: CASSQADGRGLGEKLFF. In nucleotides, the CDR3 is TGCGCCAGCAGCCAAGCGGACGGGAGGGGGCTTGGGGAAAAACTGTTTTTT.

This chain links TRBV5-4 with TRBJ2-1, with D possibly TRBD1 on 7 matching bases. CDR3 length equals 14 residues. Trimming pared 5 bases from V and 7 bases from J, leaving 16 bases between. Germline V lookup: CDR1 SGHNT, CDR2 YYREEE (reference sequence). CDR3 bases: TGTGCCAGCAGGGGAGGACAGGATAGGAATGAGCAGTTCTTC. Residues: CASRGGQDRNEQFF.

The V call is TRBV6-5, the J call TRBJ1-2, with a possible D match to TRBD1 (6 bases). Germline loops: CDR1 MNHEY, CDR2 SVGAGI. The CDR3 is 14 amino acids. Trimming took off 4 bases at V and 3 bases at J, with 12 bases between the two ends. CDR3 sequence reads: CASSWTVEDYGYTF. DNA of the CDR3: TGTGCCAGCAGTTGGACAGTTGAGGACTATGGCTACACCTTC.

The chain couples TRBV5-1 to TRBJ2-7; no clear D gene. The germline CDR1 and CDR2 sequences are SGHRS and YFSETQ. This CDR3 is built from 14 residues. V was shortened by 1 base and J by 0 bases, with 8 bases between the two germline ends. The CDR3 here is CASSLQVHSYEQYF. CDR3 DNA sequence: TGCGCCAGCAGCTTGCAAGTTCACTCCTACGAGCAGTACTTC.

The CDR3 region is CASHKEGYSNQPQHF. The CDR3 coding sequence is TGTGCCAGCCACAAGGAAGGATATAGCAATCAGCCCCAGCATTTT. This chain connects TRBV2 to TRBJ1-5; no reliable D call. Germline lookup yields CDR1 SNHLY and CDR2 FYNNEI. CDR3 size: 15 residues. V was clipped by 8 bases and J by 0 bases, with 14 bases between them.

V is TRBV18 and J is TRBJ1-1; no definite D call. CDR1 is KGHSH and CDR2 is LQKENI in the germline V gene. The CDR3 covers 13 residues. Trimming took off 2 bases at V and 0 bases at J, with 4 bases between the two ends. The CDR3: CASSPEMNTEAFF. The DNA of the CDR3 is TGTGCCAGCTCACCAGAGATGAACACTGAAGCTTTCTTT.

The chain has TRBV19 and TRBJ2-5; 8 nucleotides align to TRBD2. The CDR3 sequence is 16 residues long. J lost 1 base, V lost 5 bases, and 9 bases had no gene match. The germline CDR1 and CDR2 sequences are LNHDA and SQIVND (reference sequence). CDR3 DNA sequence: TGTGCCAGTAGTTTCAGGCTAGCGGGCCTCCAAGAGACCCAGTACTTC. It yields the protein CASSFRLAGLQETQYF.

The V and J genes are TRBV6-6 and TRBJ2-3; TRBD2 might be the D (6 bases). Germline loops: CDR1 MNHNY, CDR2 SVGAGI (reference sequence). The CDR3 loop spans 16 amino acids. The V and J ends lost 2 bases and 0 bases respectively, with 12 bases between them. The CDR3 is CASSYGLATSTDTQYF. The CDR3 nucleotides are TGTGCCAGCAGTTACGGCCTAGCGACTAGCACAGATACGCAGTATTTT.

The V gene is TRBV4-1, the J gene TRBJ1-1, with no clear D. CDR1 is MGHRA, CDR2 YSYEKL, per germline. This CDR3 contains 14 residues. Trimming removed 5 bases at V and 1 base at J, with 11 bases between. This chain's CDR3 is CASSGLSRNTEAFF. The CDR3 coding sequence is TGCGCCAGCAGCGGACTTTCGAGGAACACTGAAGCTTTCTTT.

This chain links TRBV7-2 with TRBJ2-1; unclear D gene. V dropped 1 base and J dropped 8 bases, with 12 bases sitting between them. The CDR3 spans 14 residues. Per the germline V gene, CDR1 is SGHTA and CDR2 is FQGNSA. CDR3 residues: CASSLDPIADEQFF. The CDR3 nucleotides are TGTGCCAGCAGCTTAGACCCGATAGCAGATGAGCAGTTCTTC.

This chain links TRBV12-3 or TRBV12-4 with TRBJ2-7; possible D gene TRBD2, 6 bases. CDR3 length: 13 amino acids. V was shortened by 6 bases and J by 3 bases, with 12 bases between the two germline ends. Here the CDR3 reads CASSSVGGYEQYF. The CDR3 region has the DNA TGTGCCAGCAGCTCTGTGGGAGGCTACGAGCAGTACTTC.

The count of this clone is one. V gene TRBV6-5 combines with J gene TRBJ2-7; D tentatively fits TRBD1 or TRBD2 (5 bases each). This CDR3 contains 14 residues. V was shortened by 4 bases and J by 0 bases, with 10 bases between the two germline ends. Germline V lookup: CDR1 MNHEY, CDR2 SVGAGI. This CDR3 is CASSFGGSSYEQYF. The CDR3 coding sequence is TGTGCCAGCAGTTTTGGGGGTTCCTCCTACGAGCAGTACTTC.